This T cell receptor (beta chain) originates from a study of vaccination and CD4 T cells after COVID-19 (dated by TCRdb to between 2020 and 2023). Regarding the study in general: Every convalescent patient had a positive nasal swab PCR test for SARS-CoV-2, with mild disease in roughly nine patients and severe disease in one. Each participant got two doses of either the Pfizer-BioNTech BNT162b2 vaccine (n=8) or the Moderna mRNA-1273 vaccine (n=2). Post-COVID blood samples from convalescent patients were collected a median of around 100 days after diagnosis, with a range of roughly 30 to 170 days. As controls, cultures received a CEFX viral epitope pool (the positive control), an HIV-1 Nef peptide pool (the negative control), or no peptide at all. The time from the second vaccine dose to post-vaccine blood sampling had a median of approximately 72 days and ranged from about 14 to 241 days. Culture stimuli were overlapping spike peptide pools from SARS-CoV-2 and from the common cold coronaviruses HCoV-NL63, HCoV-OC43 and HCoV-229E. In about 11 COVID-19 convalescent patients and several infection-naive healthy vaccine recipients, the spike-specific CD4+ TCR repertoire before mRNA vaccination was compared with the repertoire after mRNA vaccination. Three convalescent patients were sampled both early after vaccination (day 14) and late after vaccination (days 161 to 241). Six males and four females were included in the convalescent cohort, with two Hispanic individuals, seven Caucasians, two Asians and one multiracial person represented. Broader findings and caveats from the paper: The number of convalescent patients in the study was relatively small, and the study did not examine early timepoints following natural infection. Although the median number of SARS-CoV-2-reactive clonotypes went up from approximately 20 after infection to some 38 after vaccination, the increase was not significant. Among the post-vaccine SARS-CoV-2-reactive clones in convalescent patients, a median approximately 90% showed up only after vaccination, which suggests vaccine-specific priming. In convalescent patients, nearly all vaccine-specific clones (304 of 307) were found to be mono-reactive for SARS-CoV-2 spike rather than cross-reactive with common cold coronaviruses.

The library was produced with PCR. At the Johns Hopkins FTIC core, DNA from the cultured CD4+ T cells underwent TCR sequencing with the Oncomine TCR Beta short-read assay. Genomic DNA was extracted from the cultured CD4+ T cells with the QIAamp micro DNA kit. Oncomine TCR Beta libraries from cultured CD4+ T cells were pooled using unique dual indexes and sequenced on an Illumina iSeq 100. As for the original processing: Non-productive sequences were removed, and CDR3s that did not start with C, did not end with F or W, or were shorter than 7 amino acids were discarded. The MANAFEST web application was used to identify antigen-specific clonotypes by comparing peptide-stimulated wells against reference wells and other culture wells. For a clone to be called positive, the clone needed an FDR below 0.05, an odds ratio above 5, and a productive frequency above 0.1% in at least two of three replicate wells. A clonotype counted as cross-reactive if it showed significant expansion both in the SARS-CoV-2 spike wells and in at least one common cold coronavirus spike condition. Using R version 3.6.1, CDR3 homology was evaluated through Levenshtein distances (stringdist) along with unrooted phylogenetic trees (ape). Using fastp at Q25 and MiXCR, TCRdb reprocessed the public reads and kept productive beta chains. For every CDR3 protein sequence, its rows merge into one entry that carries the most common genes and DNA. For this entry, the V and J calls and clone size follow TCRdb and not the study's own pipeline. The sample table holds some 24,000 distinct CDR3 sequences, of which around 40% were seen once. Around 4% of the sample belongs to the ten largest clones.

A note on this clonotype: Its binding antigen is unknown. Per-base quality was not reported, and no clone a single base away is much larger than it.

The time point label on this specimen signifies: late sampling 161 to 241 days after vaccination in a few convalescent patients. Read against the paper, the sample's treatment or condition label means: roughly 10-day PBMC culture with coronavirus spike peptide pools or control peptides (ViraFEST assay). To expand antigen-specific T cells with peptide pools and then pick out the expanded clonotypes through TCR sequencing, the study relied on the ViraFEST assay. The convalescent patients' positive SARS-CoV-2 PCR tests were from March to December 2020, which was before the Alpha, Beta and Delta variants emerged in the United States. Over 1.5 million PBMCs per well were cultured in IMDM with approximately 4.9% human AB serum and approximately 10 IU/ml IL-2, plus 10 ug/ml peptide pools. Half of the culture medium was replaced with fresh IL-2-containing medium on days 3 and 7. After approximately 11 days of culture, CD4+ T cells were isolated by negative selection with the EasySep CD4+ T cell isolation kit. PBMCs were separated from whole blood using Ficoll-Paque Plus gradient centrifugation and then either used fresh or cryopreserved at -140C. Triplicate wells were generally used for each culture condition.

The clonotype was recovered from a human donor who had recovered from COVID-19. The sequencing here drew on CD4+ T cells from blood, cultured in vitro, taken about 7 months after SARS-CoV-2 vaccination.

The nucleotide sequence is TGCACCAGCAGCCTCCGGCTAACAGGGTCGCAGAACTACGAGCAGTACTTC. This gives the protein CTSSLRLTGSQNYEQYF. The chain joins TRBV1 to TRBJ2-7; the table's D gene call, TRBD1, was not cross checked with the DNA. TRBV1 is a pseudogene locus. Counted from cysteine to phenylalanine, this CDR3 has 17 amino acids. Here the CDR3 DNA is all that survives: 51 bases in frame from base 1.